The 18 T cell receptor beta chains presented below share a single source sample, sequenced in a study of early T cells in non-severe SARS-CoV-2 infection. TCRdb re-analysed the 5' RACE reads in MiXCR, keeping a single row per CDR3 protein. The table records fewer than 80,000 distinct CDR3 sequences, around a tenth of them present only once. The sample taken for sequencing was whole blood. The source of these receptors is an adult who was a healthcare worker with PCR-confirmed SARS-CoV-2 infection or an uninfected control (not recorded which).

On this clonotype: This sequence may be a read error, since a much larger clone differs from it by one base. The chain employs TRBV29-1 and TRBJ1-1; a possible D gene is TRBD1 (6 bases). The CDR3 extends over 13 amino acids. Deletions cut 5 bases from V and 4 bases from J, with 14 bases between. Germline-derived CDR1 and CDR2 are SQVTM and ANQGSEA. CDR3: CSVQGTSLTEAFF. The CDR3 DNA reads as TGCAGCGTTCAGGGGACAAGCCTCACTGAAGCTTTCTTT.

This clonotype was recorded many times. The V call is TRBV9, the J call TRBJ2-2; D call uncertain. The germline V gene encodes CDR1 SGDLS and CDR2 YYNGEE. V lost 3 bases and J 4 bases, leaving 7 bases between the germline ends. This CDR3 has 13 residues. The DNA for the CDR3 is TGTGCCAGCAGCGAATCGGTCACCGGGGAGCTGTTTTTT. This translates into CASSESVTGELFF.

This clonotype has at least ten counts. The rearrangement links TRBV30 to TRBJ1-1; the D is unclear. V was cut by 3 bases and J by 6 bases, with 14 bases left in between. Germline lookup yields CDR1 GTSNPN and CDR2 SVGIG (reference sequence). The CDR3 totals 13 residues. DNA of the CDR3: TGTGCCTGGAGCGACGTCATGATGTCTGAAGCTTTCTTT. Residues: CAWSDVMMSEAFF.

This clonotype was counted many times. The V and J genes are TRBV2 and TRBJ2-7; D may be TRBD1 (5 bases). There are 13 residues in the CDR3. Trimming stripped 1 base from V and 5 bases from J, with 9 bases between. CDR1 is SNHLY, CDR2 FYNNEI, per germline. DNA of the CDR3: TGTGCCAGCAGTGAAGTAAGGGGCAACGAGCAGTACTTC. Protein: CASSEVRGNEQYF.

This clonotype was seen many times. The V and J genes are TRBV29-1 and TRBJ2-1, with 11 bases identical to TRBD2. The J segment lost 9 bases and the V segment lost 4 bases, leaving 8 bases of the junction unmatched. The germline V gene encodes CDR1 SQVTM and CDR2 ANQGSEA. The CDR3 spans 14 residues. In nucleotides, the CDR3 is TGCAGCGTTGGACATAGCGGGAGGGCCACTGAGCAGTTCTTC. This codes for CSVGHSGRATEQFF.

This clonotype has more than one count but fewer than ten. This chain uses TRBV7-3 with TRBJ2-3, with D tentatively TRBD2 (5 bases). The germline V gene has CDR1 SGHTA and CDR2 FQGTGA. The CDR3 is 14 amino acids. The V gene lost 5 bases and the J gene lost 6 bases, with 15 bases spanning the gap. The CDR3, as DNA: TGTGCCAGCAGCCCATCCAGGACGGGGGATACGCAGTATTTT. Amino acids: CASSPSRTGDTQYF.

This clonotype was counted at least ten times. This chain joins TRBV15 and TRBJ2-1; D perhaps matches TRBD1 (6 bases). Germline CDR1 is LNHNV and CDR2 is YYDKDF (reference sequence). This CDR3 is built from 15 residues. Deletions cut 3 bases from V and 6 bases from J, with 15 bases between. This CDR3 reads CATSSLRGTGNEQFF. CDR3 in DNA: TGTGCCACCAGCAGTCTCAGGGGCACGGGCAATGAGCAGTTCTTC.

This clonotype was recorded many times. This chain joins TRBV11-2 and TRBJ2-5; 13 bases map to TRBD2. The V segment lost 4 bases and the J segment 2 bases; nucleotides outside the gene matches: 7. The CDR3 length is 17 residues. The germline V gene encodes CDR1 SGHAT and CDR2 FQNNGV. CDR3 sequence: CASSSGTSGIPQETQYF. CDR3 sequence (DNA): TGTGCCAGCAGCTCGGGGACTAGCGGGATTCCTCAAGAGACCCAGTACTTC.

CDR3 sequence (DNA): TGCAGCGTTGAACGTGGGCAGGGGTATGGCTACACCTTC. Its translation: CSVERGQGYGYTF. The genes are TRBV29-1 and TRBJ1-2, with a tentative D call TRBD1 (6 bases). Per the germline V gene, CDR1 is SQVTM and CDR2 is ANQGSEA. V gave up 2 bases and J gave up 5 bases, with 12 bases separating them. The CDR3 runs 13 residues.

The chain is built from TRBV29-1 and TRBJ2-2; D is perhaps TRBD2 (5 bases). The CDR3 is 13 residues long. CDR1 is SQVTM and CDR2 is ANQGSEA in the germline V gene. Trimming left V 6 bases short and J 3 bases short, with 11 bases between. The DNA for the CDR3 is TGCAGCGTGGAGCGGTCGGACACCGGGGAGCTGTTTTTT. It codes for CSVERSDTGELFF.

This clonotype showed up just a few times. This chain links TRBV20-1 with TRBJ2-5, with 14 positions matching TRBD2. This CDR3 is 14 amino acids long. Germline CDR1 reads DFQATT; CDR2 reads SNEGSKA (reference sequence). The V gene end was trimmed by 6 bases and the J gene end by 12 bases; junction bases not matched to a gene: 12. CDR3 sequence: CSASPTSGRAIEYF. The CDR3 DNA reads TGCAGTGCCTCACCGACTAGCGGGAGGGCAATTGAGTACTTC.

This clonotype has a handful of counts. The CDR3 DNA follows: TGTGCCAGCTTGTCGTCGGGGGACGAAGCTTTCTTT. Its translation: CASLSSGDEAFF. This chain joins TRBV18 and TRBJ1-1, with a tentative D call TRBD1 (5 bases). Trimming cost V 7 bases and J 8 bases, with 14 bases left between them. CDR1 and CDR2 from the germline V gene are KGHSH and LQKENI. This CDR3 has 12 amino acids. Full variable domain (rest looked up from reference TRBV18 and TRBJ1-1): NAGVMQNPRHLVRRRGQEARLRCSPMKGHSHVYWYRQLPEEGLKFMVYLQKENIIDESGMPKERFSAEFPKEGPSILRIQQVVRGDSAAYFCASLSSGDEAFFGQGTRLTVV.

This clonotype was counted at least ten times. The chain uses TRBV5-1 and TRBJ1-1; TRBD1 matches 8 bases. The CDR3 runs to 14 residues. Germline trimming cut 4 bases from V and 4 bases from J; bases unmatched to any gene: 6. CDR1 and CDR2 from the germline V gene are SGHRS and YFSETQ. CDR3 coding DNA: TGCGCCAGCAGCCTGGACAGGGCGACCACTGAAGCTTTCTTT. Protein: CASSLDRATTEAFF. The full variable domain, rest sourced from reference TRBV5-1 and TRBJ1-1, is KAGVTQTPRYLIKTRGQQVTLSCSPISGHRSVSWYQQTPGQGLQFLFEYFSETQRNKGNFPGRFSGRQFSNSRSEMNVSTLELGDSALYLCASSLDRATTEAFFGQGTRLTVV.

This clonotype was seen many times. The V call is TRBV5-1, the J call TRBJ2-1, with TRBD2 matching over 13 bases. Trimming removed 4 bases from V and 8 bases from J; junction bases left unmatched: 6. Germline lookup yields CDR1 SGHRS and CDR2 YFSETQ. CDR3 size: 15 residues. CDR3 loop: CASSILAGGRHEQFF. The DNA of the CDR3 is TGCGCCAGCAGCATACTAGCGGGAGGGCGGCATGAGCAGTTCTTC.

This chain links TRBV7-2 with TRBJ2-3; 10 bases are shared with TRBD2. J was trimmed by 1 base and V by 6 bases; bases with no gene match: 4. Germline-derived CDR1 and CDR2 are SGHTA and FQGNSA. This CDR3 spans 15 amino acids. The CDR3 DNA follows: TGTGCCAGCAGGGGTAGCGGGGGGCGCACAGATACGCAGTATTTT. It yields the protein CASRGSGGRTDTQYF.

This clonotype has ten or more counts. The chain is built from TRBV14 and TRBJ1-2; 7 nucleotides agree with TRBD1. Looked up from germline, CDR1 is SGHDN and CDR2 is FVKESK. The CDR3 length is 16 residues. V lost 4 bases to trimming and J lost 4 bases; unmatched junction nucleotides: 12. The CDR3, as DNA: TGTGCCAGCAGCCTATTACCTAAAGGGACAGTCTATGGCTACACCTTC. It encodes CASSLLPKGTVYGYTF.

The rearrangement joins TRBV4-2 to TRBJ2-3, with D possibly called TRBD1 or TRBD2 (7 bases each). Germline lookup yields CDR1 LGHNA and CDR2 YNFKEQ. The CDR3 consists of 17 residues. The ends were cut back, 0 bases at V and 0 bases at J, with 13 bases in the middle. The CDR3 region has the DNA TGTGCCAGCAGCCAAGAGGTCAGGGGGGGAAGCACAGATACGCAGTATTTT. Protein product: CASSQEVRGGSTDTQYF.

This rearrangement joins TRBV7-9 to TRBJ1-1, with no clear D. The V gene lost 1 base and the J gene lost 6 bases, with 9 bases spanning the gap. This CDR3 region has 13 residues. Germline CDR1 and CDR2: SEHNR and FQNEAQ (reference sequence). In DNA form, the CDR3 reads TGTGCCAGCAGCTTAGGACGGCACGCTGAAGCTTTCTTT. The encoded protein is CASSLGRHAEAFF.